The rows below give T cell receptor beta chains drawn from one sample of a study of blood T cell repertoires in COVID-19. Sequenced by immunoSEQ multiplex PCR; TCRdb stores in-frame clones only, minus some. The sample records about 120,000 clones, about 89% being singletons. The sequenced sample was peripheral blood. The receptors come from a man in his sixties with COVID-19, enrolled during active disease. Both conserved end residues are part of each CDR3. The D gene is left open where the match is weak. Size is omitted from some rows. Given values are once, few, many or a class for expanded clones.

j_call clone_size d_call v_call cdr3_aa cdr3_nt
TRBJ2-2 - TRBD2 TRBV6-5 CASQSLAGGSGELFF TGTGCCAGCCAATCACTAGCGGGGGGTAGCGGGGAGCTGTTTTTT
TRBJ1-1 - - TRBV28 CASSPRVSGTEAFF TGTGCCAGCAGTCCGCGGGTTTCGGGGACTGAAGCTTTCTTT
TRBJ2-7 - TRBD1 TRBV19 CASSDTRTGSYEQYF TGTGCCAGTAGTGACACGAGGACAGGGTCCTACGAGCAGTACTTC
TRBJ1-4 - TRBD1 TRBV7-6 CASSLATGVGEKLFF TGTGCCAGCAGCTTAGCGACAGGGGTTGGTGAAAAACTGTTTTTT
TRBJ1-2 few TRBD1 TRBV7-3 CASSFDRGGGYTF TGTGCCAGCAGCTTTGACAGGGGCGGAGGCTACACCTTC
TRBJ2-7 - TRBD1 TRBV27 CASSSPDRVEYF TGTGCCAGCAGTTCCCCGGACAGGGTAGAGTACTTC
TRBJ1-6 - - TRBV4-3 CASSQDRGAGSPLHF TGCGCCAGCAGCCAAGATCGCGGGGCAGGTTCACCCCTCCACTTT
TRBJ2-1 - TRBD2 TRBV19 CASSTGTSSYNEQFF TGTGCCAGTAGTACCGGGACTAGCTCCTACAATGAGCAGTTCTTC
TRBJ1-2 - TRBD1 TRBV19 CASSTGTGGTGGYTF TGTGCCAGTAGTACAGGGACAGGGGGCACGGGTGGCTACACCTTC
TRBJ2-7 - TRBD1 TRBV6-5 CASSSGQGASYEQYF TGTGCCAGCAGTTCAGGACAGGGGGCAAGCTACGAGCAGTACTTC
TRBJ1-6 - TRBD1 TRBV7-9 CASSLEVQGGNSPLHF TGTGCCAGCAGCTTAGAGGTTCAGGGGGGTAATTCACCCCTCCACTTT
TRBJ2-5 - - TRBV5-1 CASSRDLETQYF TGCGCCAGCAGCCGGGACTTAGAGACCCAGTACTTC
TRBJ1-2 - - TRBV6-5 CASSYGAGLFNYGYTF TGTGCCAGCAGTTACGGTGCTGGCCTCTTTAACTATGGCTACACCTTC
TRBJ1-4 - TRBD1 TRBV6-5 CASRRQGSTNEKLFF TGTGCCAGCAGGAGACAGGGATCAACTAATGAAAAACTGTTTTTT
TRBJ2-5 - - TRBV11-2 CASSSGLEETQYF TGTGCCAGCAGCAGCGGGCTGGAAGAGACCCAGTACTTC
TRBJ2-2 - TRBD2 TRBV11-2 CASSLGRTSGTGELFF TGTGCCAGCAGCTTAGGGAGGACTAGCGGGACCGGGGAGCTGTTTTTT
TRBJ1-6 - - TRBV5-5 CASSSTASYNSPLHF TGTGCCAGCAGCTCCACCGCGTCTTATAATTCACCCCTCCACTTT
TRBJ1-2 - TRBD1 TRBV18 CASSSGQSYGYTF TGTGCCAGCTCATCGGGACAGAGCTATGGCTACACCTTC
TRBJ1-5 once TRBD1 TRBV9 CASSVAGTGDQPQHF TGTGCCAGCAGCGTAGCCGGGACAGGGGATCAGCCCCAGCATTTT
TRBJ1-2 - TRBD1 TRBV12-3/TRBV12-4 CASSFQQGDGYTF TGTGCCAGCAGTTTTCAACAGGGGGATGGCTACACCTTC
TRBJ1-5 - - TRBV5-8 CASSLYRNQPQHF TGTGCCAGCAGCTTGTATCGTAATCAGCCCCAGCATTTT
TRBJ1-6 - TRBD1 TRBV5-4 CASSPGTGDNSPLHF TGTGCCAGCAGCCCCGGAACAGGGGATAATTCACCCCTCCACTTT
TRBJ2-2 once - TRBV29-1 CSVPGHPNTGELFF TGCAGCGTACCGGGACATCCGAACACCGGGGAGCTGTTTTTT
TRBJ2-1 - TRBD2 TRBV11-1 CASKRGLAVNNEQFF TGTGCCAGCAAACGGGGACTAGCGGTAAACAATGAGCAGTTCTTC
TRBJ1-3 - TRBD1 TRBV7-9 CASSWTGGSSGNTIYF TGTGCCAGCAGTTGGACAGGCGGTAGCTCTGGAAACACCATATATTTT
TRBJ1-5 - - TRBV6-2/TRBV6-3 CASSYAGAGNQPQHF TGTGCCAGCAGTTACGCGGGGGCAGGCAATCAGCCCCAGCATTTT